The entry that follows covers one T cell receptor (beta chain) sequence. This specimen comes from a study of blood T cell repertoires in COVID-19. Across the whole study: T cells, B-cell-depleted T cells, or PBMCs supplied cDNA or gDNA.

The CDR3 is made up of 14 amino acids. Germline CDR1 SGHAT, CDR2 FQNNGV. Trimming removed 3 bases at V and 7 bases at J, with 15 bases between. The repertoire was sequenced with immunoSEQ multiplex PCR; TCRdb's copy has only in-frame clones and lacks some. The sample includes roughly 380,000 clones, 87% of them seen just once. The chain has TRBV11-2 and TRBJ1-1; possible D gene TRBD1, 6 bases. Sequenced input: PBMCs or T cells enriched from blood (not recorded which). The receptor was isolated from a man aged 25-40 years who had recovered from COVID-19. The CDR3: CASSFQGPRGEAFF. Written as DNA, the CDR3 is TGTGCCAGCAGCTTTCAGGGGCCGCGCGGTGAAGCTTTCTTT.